The rows below give T cell receptor beta chains drawn from one sample of a study of cytomegalovirus exposure and HLA in healthy donors. The method was immunoSEQ multiplex PCR; TCRdb's version includes in-frame clones alone and lacks a portion of them. The top ten clones hold roughly 1.6% of a sample with 150,000 to 200,000 clones, roughly 83% of them seen once. Sequencing was performed on PBMCs. These TCRs come from a woman between 18 and 30 years old in good health and CMV-seronegative. Each CDR3 is given without its conserved first and last residue. Clone size is given for some rows only: seen once, a few or many times, or a class if the clone is expanded.

v_call	j_call	clone_size	cdr3_aa
TRBV7-9	TRBJ2-7	once	ASSTRDRGTYEQY
TRBV7-9	TRBJ2-5	NA	ASSAGETQY
TRBV29-1	TRBJ2-1	NA	SVESPRQGSYNEQF
TRBV30	TRBJ2-5	NA	AWSVLTSGGETQY
TRBV6-5	TRBJ1-1	NA	ASSRGQPTEAF
TRBV9	TRBJ2-3	NA	ASSPLRGLATDTATPSTDTQY
TRBV13	TRBJ1-1	NA	ASSLGMGGNTEAF
TRBV6-5	TRBJ1-5	NA	ASRRTGQSPQH
TRBV4-1	TRBJ1-4	NA	ASSKGATNEKLF
TRBV18	TRBJ2-3	NA	ASSPREDSTDTQY
TRBV27	TRBJ2-7	NA	ASRISGVTYEQY
TRBV19	TRBJ1-5	NA	ASSIVGDRNQPQH
TRBV14	TRBJ1-1	NA	ASSQVRGATEAF
TRBV7-2	TRBJ1-1	NA	ASSLDTGAF
TRBV2	TRBJ1-4	NA	ASRLEGIANEKLF
TRBV5-4	TRBJ1-2	once	ASRGRQGNYGYT
TRBV19	TRBJ2-3	NA	ASSLTSPKEVQY
TRBV5-1	TRBJ1-2	NA	ASSFFRLRQTPNYGYT
TRBV27	TRBJ1-5	NA	ATRRTGGDQPQH
TRBV30	TRBJ2-3	NA	AWSVFRTDTQY
TRBV9	TRBJ2-7	NA	ASSVGEDRAIPYEQY
TRBV5-1	TRBJ1-1	NA	ASSSTGEMNTEAF
TRBV10-1	TRBJ2-2	NA	ASSGTGDTGELF
TRBV5-1	TRBJ2-2	NA	ASSLTPNTGELF
TRBV4-1	TRBJ1-1	NA	ASSQGATTEAF
TRBV2	TRBJ2-7	NA	ASSGAASGVDEQY